This TCR beta chain was obtained from a study of beta chain features in type 1 diabetes. Study-level points and caveats: Small HLA sub-analyses could not settle whether HLA shapes TCRB rearrangement. There was a moderate but significant shortening of TCRB CDR3s in all four CD4+ subsets of Type 1 diabetes patients. Whatever favoring of shorter templates PCR might show would apply equally to patients and controls.

Only a few counts were recorded for this clone. Its specificity is unknown. V was pared by 1 base and J by 0 bases, with 11 bases between. The CDR3 covers 15 residues. Germline V gene data show CDR1 as SGHNT and CDR2 as YYREEE (reference sequence). Via CD45RO/CCR7/CD25/CD127/CD95/CD27, cells of the CD4+ naive, central memory, regulatory and stem cell-like memory subsets were sorted. Isolated RNA was reverse transcribed in full, so expressed TCRB transcripts were sequenced. Around 3.57 million reads was the average for naive, central memory and regulatory T cell samples. Data came from immunoSEQ multiplex PCR; TCRdb stores just in-frame clones and leaves some out. The table shows more than 120,000 clones, with about an eighth occurring only once.

The chain carries TRBV5-4 and TRBJ2-7; D gene ambiguous. Input material: central memory CD4+ T cells from blood. The clonotype originates from a man between 18 and 29 years old with type 1 diabetes. CDR3 sequence reads: CASSLSAQSSYEQYF. Written as DNA, the CDR3 is TGTGCCAGCAGCTTGTCGGCGCAGAGCTCCTACGAGCAGTACTTC. The full variable domain, rest sourced from reference TRBV5-4 and TRBJ2-7, is ETGVTQSPTHLIKTRGQQVTLRCSSQSGHNTVSWYQQALGQGPQFIFQYYREEENGRGNFPPRFSGLQFPNYSSELNVNALELDDSALYLCASSLSAQSSYEQYFGPGTRLTVT.